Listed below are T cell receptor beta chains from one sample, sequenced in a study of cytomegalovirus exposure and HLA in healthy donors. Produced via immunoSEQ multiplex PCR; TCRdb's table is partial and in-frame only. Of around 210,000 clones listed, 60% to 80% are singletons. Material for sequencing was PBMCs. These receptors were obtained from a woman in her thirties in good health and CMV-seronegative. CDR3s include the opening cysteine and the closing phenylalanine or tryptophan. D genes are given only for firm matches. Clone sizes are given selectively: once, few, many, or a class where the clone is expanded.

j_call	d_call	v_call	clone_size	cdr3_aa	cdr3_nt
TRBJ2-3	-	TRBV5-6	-	CASSPLAGSTDTQYF	TGTGCCAGCAGCCCTCTGGCGGGAAGCACAGATACGCAGTATTTT
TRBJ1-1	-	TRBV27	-	CASTSWGGADMNTEAFF	TGTGCCAGCACCTCCTGGGGGGGCGCGGACATGAACACTGAAGCTTTCTTT
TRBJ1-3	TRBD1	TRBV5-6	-	CASSFRTGISGNTIYF	TGTGCCAGCAGCTTCCGGACAGGGATCTCTGGAAACACCATATATTTT
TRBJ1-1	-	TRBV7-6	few	CASSHRTDNTEAFF	TGTGCCAGCAGCCATCGGACAGATAACACTGAAGCTTTCTTT
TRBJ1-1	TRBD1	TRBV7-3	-	CASSRQGDTEAFF	TGTGCCAGCAGCAGACAGGGGGACACTGAAGCTTTCTTT
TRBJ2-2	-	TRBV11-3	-	CASSQGQRELFF	TGTGCCAGCAGCCAGGGACAAAGGGAGCTGTTTTTT
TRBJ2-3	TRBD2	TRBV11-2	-	CASSWTSGSTDTQYF	TGTGCCAGCAGCTGGACTAGCGGAAGCACAGATACGCAGTATTTT
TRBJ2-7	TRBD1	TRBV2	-	CASSERWGTHSGTGLGVEQYF	TGTGCCAGCAGTGAACGATGGGGAACCCATTCCGGGACAGGGTTAGGAGTCGAGCAGTACTTC
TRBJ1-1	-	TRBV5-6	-	CASTQTQRGRTEAFF	TGTGCCAGCACCCAAACCCAGCGGGGGCGGACTGAAGCTTTCTTT
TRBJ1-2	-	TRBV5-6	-	CASSWAGGTYGYTF	TGTGCCAGCAGCTGGGCTGGCGGGACCTATGGCTACACCTTC
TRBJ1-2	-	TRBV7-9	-	CASSPGVYGYTF	TGTGCCAGCAGCCCAGGGGTGTATGGCTACACCTTC
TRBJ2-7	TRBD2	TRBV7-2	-	CASSLDSSGGTREQYF	TGTGCCAGCAGCTTAGATTCTAGCGGGGGAACGAGGGAGCAGTACTTC
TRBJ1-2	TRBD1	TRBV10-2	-	CASSRGTVTSNYGYTF	TGCGCCAGCAGCAGAGGGACAGTCACGAGCAACTATGGCTACACCTTC